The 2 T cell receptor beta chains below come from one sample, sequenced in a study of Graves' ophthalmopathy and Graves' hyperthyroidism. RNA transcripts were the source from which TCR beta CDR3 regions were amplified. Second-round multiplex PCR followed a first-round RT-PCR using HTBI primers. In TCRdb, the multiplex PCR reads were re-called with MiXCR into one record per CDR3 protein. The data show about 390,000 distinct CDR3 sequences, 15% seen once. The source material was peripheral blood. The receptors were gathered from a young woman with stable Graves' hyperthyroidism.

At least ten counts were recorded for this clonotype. The CDR3 bases are TGTGCCTCGAGCGGGTGGAGCGAGCAGTACTTC. It specifies CASSGWSEQYF. The genes are TRBV28 and TRBJ2-7, with D perhaps matching TRBD2 (6 bases). The CDR3 sequence is 11 residues long. Germline CDR1 and CDR2: MDHEN and SYDVKM. V shed 11 bases and J shed 6 bases, with 14 bases lying between them.

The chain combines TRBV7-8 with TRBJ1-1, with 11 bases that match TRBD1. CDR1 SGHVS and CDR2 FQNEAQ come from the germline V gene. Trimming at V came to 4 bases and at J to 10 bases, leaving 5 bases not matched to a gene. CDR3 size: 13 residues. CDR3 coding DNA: TGTGCCAGCAGCTCCTTGGACAGGGGGCGAGCTTTCTTT. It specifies CASSSLDRGRAFF.